The 6 T cell receptor beta chains below all came from one sample that was sequenced in a study of blood T cell repertoires in COVID-19. Measured with immunoSEQ multiplex PCR; TCRdb has only the in-frame clones, and not every one. The sample lists a few hundred thousand clones, about 92% occurring once. The sequenced sample was PBMCs or T cells enriched from blood (not recorded which). All receptors come from a young woman who had recovered from COVID-19.

This sequence joins TRBV7-2 and TRBJ1-1, with 7 bases lining up with TRBD1. After removal of 6 bases from V and 0 bases from J, the junction contained 13 bases not matched to a gene. The CDR3 extends over 17 amino acids. Germline V CDR1 and CDR2: SGHTA, FQGNSA. CDR3 sequence (DNA): TGTGCCAGCAGTCAACAGGGATTAGGGGGCGTGAACACTGAAGCTTTCTTT. Translating it yields CASSQQGLGGVNTEAFF.

The chain joins TRBV6-4 to TRBJ2-7, with D maybe TRBD2 (6 bases). The V gene lost 0 bases and the J gene lost 7 bases, with 13 bases spanning the gap. The germline V gene encodes CDR1 MRHNA and CDR2 SNTAGT. The CDR3 spans 14 residues. The CDR3 loop is CASSDSLDAGEQYF. Written as DNA, the CDR3 is TGTGCCAGCAGTGACTCGTTGGACGCGGGGGAGCAGTACTTC.

This chain uses TRBV5-6 with TRBJ1-2; D is possibly TRBD1 (5 bases). Trimming shortened V by 6 bases and J by 7 bases, and 19 bases separated the two germline ends. The CDR3 spans 14 residues. Germline CDR1 SGHDT, CDR2 YYEEEE. CDR3 amino acids: CASTVQGVGSGYTF. The CDR3 bases are TGTGCCAGCACCGTTCAGGGCGTTGGGTCTGGCTACACCTTC.

The chain carries TRBV19 and TRBJ1-5; D is ambiguous. V was clipped by 3 bases and J by 0 bases, with 6 bases between them. This CDR3 region has 14 residues. The germline V gene encodes CDR1 LNHDA and CDR2 SQIVND (reference sequence). The CDR3: CASSIVYSNQPQHF. Here the CDR3 DNA reads TGTGCCAGTAGTATTGTATATAGCAATCAGCCCCAGCATTTT.

V and J are TRBV30 and TRBJ1-6; possible D gene TRBD1, 6 bases. This CDR3 has 13 amino acids. Germline loops: CDR1 GTSNPN, CDR2 SVGIG (reference sequence). The V and J ends lost 7 bases and 6 bases respectively, with 13 bases between them. CDR3 region: CAYRDGGNSPLHF. In nucleotides, the CDR3 is TGTGCCTACAGGGACGGCGGTAATTCACCCCTCCACTTT.

This rearrangement joins TRBV7-2 to TRBJ1-1; 9 bases map to TRBD1. This CDR3 is built from 16 residues. The J segment lost 4 bases and the V segment lost 1 base, leaving 7 bases of the junction unmatched. CDR1 SGHTA and CDR2 FQGNSA come from the germline V gene. The CDR3 loop reads CASSLVNRGHGTEAFF. The DNA of the CDR3 is TGTGCCAGCAGCTTAGTGAACAGGGGGCACGGCACTGAAGCTTTCTTT.